This entry describes one T cell receptor (beta chain). Looked up from germline, CDR1 is MRHNA and CDR2 is SNTAGT. The CDR3 is 21 amino acids. With 0 bases removed from V and 0 bases from J, the gap between germline ends came to 26 bases. One entry per CDR3 protein results from TCRdb running MiXCR on the 5' RACE reads. The table shows 680 or so distinct CDR3 sequences, with 30% to 35% occurring only once. The data belong to a study of T-cell memory formation after mild COVID-19. The source material was PBMCs or a T cell subset sorted from them (not recorded which). The rearrangement joins TRBV6-4 to TRBJ1-1; D is perhaps TRBD1 (5 bases). This clonotype was obtained from an adult who had mild COVID-19 (a few samples of this study predate the infection). Cell type and time point are not known. Written as DNA, the CDR3 is TGTGCCAGCAGTGACTCCATAACACCCGACAGTACCTACGTAGTGAACACTGAAGCTTTCTTT. Amino acid sequence: CASSDSITPDSTYVVNTEAFF.